These 10 T cell receptor beta chains were all obtained from the same sample, sequenced in a study of cytomegalovirus exposure and HLA in healthy donors. This PCR relied on a set of 60 Vbeta primers and 13 Jbeta primers. Repertoires were generated with immunoSEQ multiplex PCR, while TCRdb's copy carries only in-frame clones and drops some. The sample gives about 150,000 clones, over 60% of which show up once; over 3% is in the top ten. Input material: PBMCs. The receptors derive from a woman aged 40 to 55 in good health and CMV-seronegative.

V and J are TRBV19 and TRBJ2-5, with D possibly being TRBD1 (7 bases). Trimming removed 3 bases at V and 5 bases at J, with 16 bases between. The CDR3 extends over 15 amino acids. The V gene's germline CDR1 is LNHDA and CDR2 SQIVND (reference sequence). The CDR3 loop reads CASSMGQGGGETQYF. CDR3 bases: TGTGCCAGTAGTATGGGGCAGGGGGGTGGGGAGACCCAGTACTTC.

The chain is built from TRBV19 and TRBJ2-7; 9 bases align to TRBD2. Trimming at V came to 3 bases and at J to 6 bases, leaving 18 bases not matched to a gene. This CDR3 has 18 amino acids. Germline V gives CDR1 LNHDA, CDR2 SQIVND (reference sequence). The CDR3 loop is CASSMHMARGLAAGEQYF. The CDR3, as DNA: TGTGCCAGTAGTATGCATATGGCTCGGGGACTAGCAGCGGGCGAGCAGTACTTC.

V and J are TRBV7-9 and TRBJ1-5; a possible D gene is TRBD1 (5 bases). With 4 bases removed from V and 4 bases from J, the gap between germline ends came to 14 bases. Germline-derived CDR1 and CDR2 are SEHNR and FQNEAQ (reference sequence). The CDR3 is 15 residues long. The CDR3 here is CASSWGGQLNQPQHF. The CDR3 DNA is TGTGCCAGCAGCTGGGGGGGTCAGCTGAATCAGCCCCAGCATTTT.

The gene calls are TRBV7-9 and TRBJ1-2, with D unresolved. V gave up 5 bases and J gave up 0 bases, with 16 bases separating them. The germline gives CDR1 SEHNR, CDR2 FQNEAQ (reference sequence). This CDR3 spans 16 amino acids. The CDR3 region has the DNA TGTGCCAGCAGCCTCAATGGGCCTCGATCTAACTATGGCTACACCTTC. This codes for CASSLNGPRSNYGYTF.

J is TRBJ1-1 and V is TRBV7-2; TRBD1 matches 8 bases. The CDR3 has 14 amino acids. V lost 5 bases and J lost 0; bases outside the gene matches: 2. Germline loops: CDR1 SGHTA, CDR2 FQGNSA. For the CDR3, the DNA is TGTGCCAGCAGCCGGACAGGGTTGAACACTGAAGCTTTCTTT. Its protein product is CASSRTGLNTEAFF.

Written as DNA, the CDR3 is TGTGCCAGCAGCCGATACAGCAGCGTCACCTGGGCGGGAGCTGGGGCCAACGTCCTGACTTTC. This sequence encodes CASSRYSSVTWAGAGANVLTF. This chain links TRBV9 with TRBJ2-6; 7 positions match TRBD2. Germline CDR1 is SGDLS and CDR2 is YYNGEE. The CDR3 loop spans 21 amino acids. The trim removed 4 bases at V and 2 bases at J, leaving 21 bases unmatched. Full variable domain (outside the CDR3, taken from reference TRBV9 and TRBJ2-6): DSGVTQTPKHLITATGQRVTLRCSPRSGDLSVYWYQQSLDQGLQFLIQYYNGEERAKGNILERFSAQQFPDLHSELNLSSLELGDSALYFCASSRYSSVTWAGAGANVLTFGAGSRLTVL.

V usage is TRBV7-9 and J usage is TRBJ2-1, with 10 bases identical to TRBD2. This CDR3 spans 15 amino acids. The V gene's germline CDR1 is SEHNR and CDR2 FQNEAQ (reference sequence). The V gene end was trimmed by 0 bases and the J gene end by 5 bases; junction bases not matched to a gene: 1. CDR3 coding DNA: TGTGCCAGCAGCTTAGCCCTAGCGGGAGACAATGAGCAGTTCTTC. Its translation: CASSLALAGDNEQFF.

The chain combines TRBV29-1 with TRBJ1-4, with D possibly being TRBD1 (5 bases). The CDR3 is made up of 13 amino acids. Looked up from germline, CDR1 is SQVTM and CDR2 is ANQGSEA. Trimming cost V 7 bases and J 7 bases, with 16 bases left between them. In DNA form, the CDR3 reads TGCAGCGCCGGGGGAAGTTTTAGTGAAAAACTGTTTTTT. It codes for CSAGGSFSEKLFF. Full variable domain (missing parts from reference TRBV29-1 and TRBJ1-4): SAVISQKPSRDICQRGTSLTIQCQVDSQVTMMFWYRQQPGQSLTLIATANQGSEATYESGFVIDKFPISRPNLTFSTLTVSNMSPEDSSIYLCSAGGSFSEKLFFGSGTQLSVL.

The gene calls are TRBV10-2 and TRBJ1-1, with D tentatively TRBD1 (5 bases). Germline assignment: CDR1 WSHSY and CDR2 SAAADI. V dropped 4 bases and J dropped 5 bases, with 14 bases sitting between them. This CDR3 comprises 14 residues. Here the CDR3 reads CASSARGVWTEAFF. CDR3 coding DNA: TGCGCCAGCAGTGCCCGGGGGGTTTGGACTGAAGCTTTCTTT.

This rearrangement joins TRBV28 to TRBJ1-4, with 7 bases aligning to TRBD1. The CDR3 is 17 residues long. V gave up 2 bases and J gave up 5 bases; unmatched junction bases: 11. Germline assignment: CDR1 MDHEN and CDR2 SYDVKM. CDR3 in amino acids: CASSLPTGSAGNEKLFF. As DNA, the CDR3 is TGTGCCAGCAGTTTACCGACAGGGTCGGCGGGAAATGAAAAACTGTTTTTT.